This TCR beta chain was identified in a study of cytomegalovirus exposure and HLA in healthy donors. The germline gives CDR1 SGHRS, CDR2 YFSETQ. The V end lost 5 bases, the J end lost 0 bases, and 23 bases lay between the germline ends. There are 18 residues in the CDR3. This clone occurred once. PCR amplification relied on 60 Vbeta primers (plus 13 Jbeta primers). The data were produced by immunoSEQ multiplex PCR, yet TCRdb's version contains in-frame clones alone and is incomplete. This sample has about 140,000 clones; approximately 80% occur once, and the top ten carry about an eighth. The sample comprised PBMCs. V is TRBV5-1 and J is TRBJ1-1; D gene uncertain. The source of this sequence is a woman between 40 and 50 years old in good health and CMV-seronegative. The DNA of the CDR3 is TGCGCCAGCAGTCTTGGTATGGCGGCAAGATTGATGAACACTGAAGCTTTCTTT. Its protein product is CASSLGMAARLMNTEAFF.